Listed here are 21 T cell receptor beta chains from one sample, sequenced in a study of shared clonotypes between healthy human individuals. Clones were read by immunoSEQ multiplex PCR, and TCRdb kept only the in-frame ones, dropping some. The table shows roughly 640,000 clones, with around two thirds occurring only once. The sample comprised memory CD4+ T cells sorted from blood. Subset indicated: CD45RA-negative fraction. The receptors were sampled from a woman in her thirties in good health.

The V call is TRBV5-1, the J call TRBJ2-5; TRBD2 might be the D (5 bases). Matching the DNA end better, TRBJ2-7 makes the J call doubtful. The CDR3 loop spans 15 amino acids. Per germline, CDR1 SGHRS and CDR2 YFSETQ. This CDR3 is CASSSASGFGYEQYF. CDR3 sequence (DNA): TGCGCCAGCAGCTCCGCTTCGGGATTCGGTTACGAGCAGTACTTC.

Only a few counts were recorded for this clone. The V gene is TRBV29-1, the J gene TRBJ2-1; TRBD2 agrees at 8 bases. The CDR3 runs 14 residues. V shed 7 bases and J 3 bases; nucleotides not matched to a gene: 8. Germline lookup yields CDR1 SQVTM and CDR2 ANQGSEA. The CDR3 protein is CSAAWLAGYNEQFF. CDR3 nucleotides: TGCAGCGCGGCGTGGCTAGCGGGCTACAATGAGCAGTTCTTC.

This chain's CDR3 is CASSLAAGNTEAFF. In nucleotides, the CDR3 is TGTGCCAGCAGCTTAGCGGCCGGGAACACTGAAGCTTTCTTT. This chain joins TRBV7-2 and TRBJ1-1, with no clear D. V was trimmed by 0 bases and J by 1 base, leaving 6 bases between them. CDR3 length equals 14 residues. The germline V gene encodes CDR1 SGHTA and CDR2 FQGNSA.

The chain carries TRBV28 and TRBJ1-2; a possible D gene is TRBD1 (6 bases). There are 14 residues in the CDR3. Trimming took off 4 bases at V and 8 bases at J, with 17 bases between the two ends. In germline, CDR1 is MDHEN, CDR2 SYDVKM. The CDR3 bases are TGTGCCAGCAGTTCCCAGGACAGAATAGGCGGCTACACCTTC. This gives the protein CASSSQDRIGGYTF.

This clone was detected a few times. Other DNA sequences of this sample code for an identical CDR3. The V call is TRBV5-1, the J call TRBJ2-2; D is unresolved. In germline, CDR1 is SGHRS, CDR2 YFSETQ. The CDR3 loop spans 13 amino acids. V was clipped by 4 bases and J by 2 bases, with 6 bases between them. The CDR3 DNA is TGCGCCAGCAGCGTCCTTAACACCGGGGAGCTGTTTTTT. Encoded protein: CASSVLNTGELFF.

This chain links TRBV5-1 with TRBJ2-2; perhaps TRBD2 as D (5 bases). Between the trimmed V and J ends, which lost 0 bases and 1 base, there was a span of 10 bases. This CDR3 contains 16 residues. Germline-derived CDR1 and CDR2 are SGHRS and YFSETQ. The CDR3 spells CASSLVGEMNTGELFF. CDR3 nucleotides: TGCGCCAGCAGCTTGGTCGGGGAAATGAACACCGGGGAGCTGTTTTTT.

The rearrangement links TRBV2 to TRBJ2-4; D is undetermined. The CDR3 is made up of 14 amino acids. Germline loops: CDR1 SNHLY, CDR2 FYNNEI. V lost 0 bases, J lost 1 base, and 4 bases lay in between. The CDR3 region is CASSEAQAKNIQYF. CDR3 in DNA: TGTGCCAGCAGTGAAGCGCAGGCCAAAAACATTCAGTACTTC.

The rearrangement uses TRBV7-9 and TRBJ2-7, with 10 bases that match TRBD1. The CDR3 runs 17 residues. Trimming at V came to 4 bases and at J to 0 bases, leaving 9 bases not matched to a gene. From germline, CDR1 is SEHNR and CDR2 FQNEAQ (reference sequence). The CDR3 loop is CASSSLTWDRGSYEQYF. The CDR3 DNA reads TGTGCCAGCAGCTCACTCACCTGGGACAGGGGCTCCTACGAGCAGTACTTC.

This rearrangement joins TRBV11-2 to TRBJ2-7; D remains unclear. The V gene lost 5 bases and the J gene lost 6 bases, with 8 bases spanning the gap. CDR1 and CDR2 from the germline V gene are SGHAT and FQNNGV. The CDR3 length is 11 residues. CDR3 loop: CASSRYSEQYF. The CDR3 nucleotides read TGTGCCAGCAGCCGTTACAGCGAGCAGTACTTC.

Regarding this clone: It differs at one base from a far larger clone, so likely a read error. The chain combines TRBV7-3 with TRBJ2-7; possible D gene TRBD2, 5 bases. There are 13 residues in the CDR3. V lost 6 bases and J lost 2, with 11 bases in between. CDR1 is SGHTA and CDR2 is FQGTGA in the germline V gene. The CDR3 protein is CASRKSGTYEQYF. The CDR3 DNA reads TGTGCCAGCAGGAAATCGGGGACCTACGAGCAGTACTTC.

A note on this clone: Other DNA sequences in this specimen translate into the identical CDR3. The genes are TRBV5-1 and TRBJ2-5; 7 bases map to TRBD1. V lost 0 bases, J lost 4 bases, and 0 bases stayed unmatched. Germline V gene lookup returns CDR1 SGHRS and CDR2 YFSETQ. The CDR3 spans 13 residues. The CDR3 spells CASSLGQGETQYF. Here the CDR3 DNA reads TGCGCCAGCAGCTTGGGACAGGGAGAGACCCAGTACTTC.

A note on this clone: This specimen includes other DNA sequences encoding the same CDR3. The V call is TRBV7-2, the J call TRBJ1-1; D perhaps matches TRBD1 (5 bases). Germline CDR1 reads SGHTA; CDR2 reads FQGNSA. The CDR3 covers 13 residues. Trimming stripped 5 bases from V and 3 bases from J, with 10 bases between. CDR3: CASSLQGDTEAFF. In DNA form, the CDR3 reads TGTGCCAGCAGCCTCCAGGGAGACACTGAAGCTTTCTTT.

This clone was observed a handful of times. The chain has TRBV7-8 and TRBJ2-7; D is uncertain. The germline gives CDR1 SGHVS, CDR2 FQNEAQ. The CDR3 sequence is 14 residues long. Deletions cut 2 bases from V and 3 bases from J, with 11 bases between. The chain's CDR3 is CASSLRLIDYEQYF. Here the CDR3 DNA reads TGTGCCAGCAGCTTAAGGTTGATAGACTACGAGCAGTACTTC. Combining the CDR3 with reference TRBV7-8 and TRBJ2-7 gives the whole variable domain GAGVSQSPRYKVAKRGQDVALRCDPISGHVSLFWYQQALGQGPEFLTYFQNEAQLDKSGLPSDRFFAERPEGSVSTLKIQRTQQEDSAVYLCASSLRLIDYEQYFGPGTRLTVT.

This chain connects TRBV7-9 to TRBJ2-1, with 15 bases matching TRBD2. Germline-derived CDR1 and CDR2 are SEHNR and FQNEAQ (reference sequence). With V trimmed by 2 bases and J by 10 bases, 3 bases remained unmatched. This CDR3 has 15 residues. CDR3 sequence: CASSLRTSGRAEQFF. Written as DNA, the CDR3 is TGTGCCAGCAGCTTAAGGACTAGCGGGAGGGCAGAGCAGTTCTTC.

The chain has TRBV11-2 and TRBJ2-6, with TRBD2 as a possible D gene (5 bases). The CDR3 totals 15 residues. Trimming stripped 5 bases from V and 3 bases from J, with 11 bases between. In germline, CDR1 is SGHAT, CDR2 FQNNGV. The CDR3 loop is CASSTRTVGANVLTF. DNA of the CDR3: TGTGCCAGCAGCACAAGGACTGTTGGGGCCAACGTCCTGACTTTC.

The CDR3 sequence: CASSVQGRANTGELFF. CDR3 DNA: TGTGCCAGCAGTGTTCAGGGGAGGGCGAACACCGGGGAGCTGTTTTTT. This rearrangement joins TRBV2 to TRBJ2-2; D may be TRBD2 (7 bases). CDR3 length equals 16 residues. Looked up from germline, CDR1 is SNHLY and CDR2 is FYNNEI. Deletions cut 4 bases from V and 0 bases from J, with 12 bases between. Supplemented by reference TRBV2 and TRBJ2-2, the full variable domain reads EPEVTQTPSHQVTQMGQEVILRCVPISNHLYFYWYRQILGQKVEFLVSFYNNEISEKSEIFDDQFSVERPDGSNFTLKIRSTKLEDSAMYFCASSVQGRANTGELFFGEGSRLTVL.

The chain couples TRBV6-6 to TRBJ1-2; D gene ambiguous. There are 15 residues in the CDR3. V lost 2 bases to trimming and J lost 7 bases, with 17 bases between them. Germline V CDR1 and CDR2: MNHNY, SVGAGI (reference sequence). The CDR3 spells CASSYEADQFGGYTF. The CDR3, as DNA: TGTGCCAGCAGTTACGAGGCCGACCAGTTTGGTGGCTACACCTTC.

The J gene is TRBJ1-5, the V gene TRBV6-6; tentative D call: TRBD1 (6 bases). The V end lost 2 bases, the J end lost 8 bases, and 10 bases lay between the germline ends. The CDR3 consists of 13 residues. Germline V gene lookup returns CDR1 MNHNY and CDR2 SVGAGI (reference sequence). The CDR3 DNA follows: TGTGCCAGCAGTTACGACAGGCCCAAGCCCCAGCATTTT. Amino acid sequence: CASSYDRPKPQHF.

V is TRBV13 and J is TRBJ2-7, with 9 bases fitting TRBD1. Germline lookup yields CDR1 PRHDT and CDR2 FYEKMQ (reference sequence). With V trimmed by 1 base and J by 2 bases, 18 bases remained unmatched. This CDR3 spans 20 amino acids. The CDR3 is CASSLEGLGPQTGGPYEQYF. The CDR3 DNA reads TGTGCCAGCAGCTTAGAGGGGCTAGGACCTCAGACAGGGGGTCCCTACGAGCAGTACTTC.

This chain uses TRBV2 with TRBJ1-2; D gene unclear. The germline V and J ends were trimmed by 2 bases and 8 bases, with 15 bases remaining between them. There are 14 residues in the CDR3. The germline V gene has CDR1 SNHLY and CDR2 FYNNEI. CDR3 DNA: TGTGCCAGCAGTGAAACCAGTCTACTCGGAGGCTACACCTTC. It encodes CASSETSLLGGYTF.

In DNA form, the CDR3 reads TGTGCCAGCAGCTATCAGGGGGATAGCACTGAAGCTTTCTTT. Translation: CASSYQGDSTEAFF. The V gene is TRBV6-5, the J gene TRBJ1-1, with 7 bases aligning to TRBD1. J gave up 4 bases and V 6 bases, and 8 bases lay outside the gene matches. Germline CDR1 is MNHEY and CDR2 is SVGAGI. CDR3 length: 14 residues.